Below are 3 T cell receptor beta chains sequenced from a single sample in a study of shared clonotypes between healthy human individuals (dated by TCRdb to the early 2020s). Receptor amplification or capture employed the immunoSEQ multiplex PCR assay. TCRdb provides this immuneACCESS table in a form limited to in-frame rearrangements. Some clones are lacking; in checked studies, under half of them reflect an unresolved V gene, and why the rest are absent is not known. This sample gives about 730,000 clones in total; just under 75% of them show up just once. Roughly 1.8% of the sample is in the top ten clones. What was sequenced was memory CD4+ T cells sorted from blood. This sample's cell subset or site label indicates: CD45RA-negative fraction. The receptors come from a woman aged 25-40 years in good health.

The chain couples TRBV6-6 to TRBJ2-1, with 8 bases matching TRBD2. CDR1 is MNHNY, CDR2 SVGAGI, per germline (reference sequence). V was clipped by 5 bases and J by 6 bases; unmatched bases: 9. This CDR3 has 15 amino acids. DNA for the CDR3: TGTGCCAGCAGTAGGAGCGGGAGTTCCACCAATGAGCAGTTCTTC. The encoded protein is CASSRSGSSTNEQFF.

The CDR3 DNA sequence: TGCAGCGTTGAAGGAGGGGGAAACGAGCAGTACTTC. This gives the protein CSVEGGGNEQYF. The chain couples TRBV29-1 to TRBJ2-7; a possible D gene is TRBD1 (6 bases). The V gene's germline CDR1 is SQVTM and CDR2 ANQGSEA. The CDR3 is 12 amino acids. The V end lost 1 base, the J end lost 5 bases, and 9 bases lay between the germline ends.

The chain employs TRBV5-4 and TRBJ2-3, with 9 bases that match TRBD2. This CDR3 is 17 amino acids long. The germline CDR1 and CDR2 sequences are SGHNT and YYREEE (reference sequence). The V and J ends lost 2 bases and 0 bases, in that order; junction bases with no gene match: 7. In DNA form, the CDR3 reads TGTGCCAGCAGCTTAGGACTAGCGACCCTTAGCACAGATACGCAGTATTTT. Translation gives CASSLGLATLSTDTQYF. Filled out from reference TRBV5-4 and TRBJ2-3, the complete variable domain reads ETGVTQSPTHLIKTRGQQVTLRCSSQSGHNTVSWYQQALGQGPQFIFQYYREEENGRGNFPPRFSGLQFPNYSSELNVNALELDDSALYLCASSLGLATLSTDTQYFGPGTRLTVL.